Listed below are T cell receptor beta chains from one sample, sequenced in a study of CD8 T cells in ankylosing spondylitis. MiXCR was run by TCRdb on the 5' RACE reads, yielding one entry per CDR3 protein. The sample has 500,000 to 550,000 distinct CDR3 sequences, about 13% seen once. The sample consisted of blood, either unsorted or a sorted T cell fraction (not recorded which). Receptor source: a male donor with ankylosing spondylitis. Each CDR3 is given with its conserved first and last residue. The order of the fields is clone size, V gene, CDR3 length, J gene, D gene, CDR3 protein, CDR3 DNA. D genes are given only for firm matches. Clone size is shown for a subset of rows, as once, few, many or a class of expanded clone.

.	TRBV20-1	14	TRBJ1-5	.	CSADRLYSNQPQHF	TGCAGTGCCGACAGGCTATATAGCAATCAGCCCCAGCATTTT
few	TRBV15	16	TRBJ1-3	.	CATSRDLADSGNTIYF	TGTGCCACCAGCAGAGATTTGGCGGATTCTGGAAACACCATATATTTT
few	TRBV29-1	14	TRBJ2-4	.	CSVMGRAAKNIQYF	TGCAGCGTTATGGGGCGCGCAGCCAAAAACATTCAGTACTTC
few	TRBV24-1	13	TRBJ2-1	TRBD1	CATKGQGASEQFF	TGTGCCACCAAGGGACAGGGGGCGAGTGAGCAGTTCTTC
few	TRBV24-1	13	TRBJ2-1	TRBD1	CATGDRRYNEQFF	TGTGCCACCGGGGACAGGAGATACAATGAGCAGTTCTTC
.	TRBV5-1	16	TRBJ2-2	.	CASSLGGQANTGELFF	TGCGCCAGCAGCCTCGGCGGGCAGGCGAACACCGGGGAGCTGTTTTTT
few	TRBV18	16	TRBJ1-1	.	CASSPNSGDANTEAFF	TGTGCCAGCTCACCAAATTCGGGGGACGCGAACACTGAAGCTTTCTTT
many	TRBV7-2	13	TRBJ2-3	TRBD2	CASSLRTSDTQYF	TGTGCCAGCAGCTTAAGGACTAGCGATACGCAGTATTTT
few	TRBV5-1	14	TRBJ1-5	.	CASSPSSGSEPQHF	TGCGCCAGCAGCCCTTCGTCGGGGAGTGAGCCCCAGCATTTT
many	TRBV20-1	16	TRBJ1-3	TRBD1	CSASTWGQGTGNTIYF	TGCAGTGCTAGTACGTGGGGACAGGGGACAGGAAACACCATATATTTT
many	TRBV24-1	17	TRBJ2-3	TRBD2	CATSDRLAGLSTDTQYF	TGTGCCACCAGTGATCGCCTAGCGGGACTTAGCACAGATACGCAGTATTTT